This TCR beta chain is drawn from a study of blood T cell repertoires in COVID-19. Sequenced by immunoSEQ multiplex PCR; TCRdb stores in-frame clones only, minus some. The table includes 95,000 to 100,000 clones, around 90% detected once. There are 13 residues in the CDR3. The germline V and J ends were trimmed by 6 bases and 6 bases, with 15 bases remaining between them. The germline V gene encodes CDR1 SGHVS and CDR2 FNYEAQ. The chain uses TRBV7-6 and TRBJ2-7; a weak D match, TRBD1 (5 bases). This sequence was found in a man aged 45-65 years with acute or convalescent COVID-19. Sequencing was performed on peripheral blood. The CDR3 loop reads CASSVHQGAEQYF. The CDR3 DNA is TGTGCCAGCAGTGTCCATCAGGGTGCCGAGCAGTACTTC.